Listed below are T cell receptor beta chains from one sample, sequenced in a study of immune cell composition in non-small cell lung cancer. Profiling relied on immunoSEQ multiplex PCR, and the TCRdb table lists in-frame clones only, not all of them. This sample has about 3,200 clones, with 70% to 80% found just once. Sequencing was done on a sample of lung tumor tissue. The receptors come from a human donor with non-small cell lung cancer. Each CDR3 is given with its conserved first and last residue.

V,CDR3
TRBV7-8,CASSLAGRGNEQFF
TRBV2,CASNRANYGYTF
TRBV19,CASSIDYRELRPDTQYF
TRBV30,CAWSVWDRSSGANVLTF
TRBV5-1,CASSLVAGGQSEAFF
TRBV6-6,CASRGRTAMNTEAFF
TRBV2,CASNMGLSRGGDTQYF
TRBV10-2,CASTGQGASQPQHF
TRBV6-1,CASSSRGGTEAFF
TRBV6-5,CASSLGWGPNEQFF
TRBV28,CASSPNYEQYF
TRBV11-1,CASSLGASGGTDTQYF
TRBV5-1,CASSTTSGRAGTDTQYF
TRBV4-1,CASSQDPGAGKTNTEAFF
TRBV11-1,CASRPGGSMNTEAFF
TRBV7-7,CASSLSQGTGELFF
TRBV11-1,CASSLRGRLTGELFF
TRBV18,CASSRGLAGVVHEQYF
TRBV5-1,CASSLEHSVGLKEQFF
TRBV27,CASSLDSGFEGYEQYF
TRBV7-9,CASSLMDLGTEAFF